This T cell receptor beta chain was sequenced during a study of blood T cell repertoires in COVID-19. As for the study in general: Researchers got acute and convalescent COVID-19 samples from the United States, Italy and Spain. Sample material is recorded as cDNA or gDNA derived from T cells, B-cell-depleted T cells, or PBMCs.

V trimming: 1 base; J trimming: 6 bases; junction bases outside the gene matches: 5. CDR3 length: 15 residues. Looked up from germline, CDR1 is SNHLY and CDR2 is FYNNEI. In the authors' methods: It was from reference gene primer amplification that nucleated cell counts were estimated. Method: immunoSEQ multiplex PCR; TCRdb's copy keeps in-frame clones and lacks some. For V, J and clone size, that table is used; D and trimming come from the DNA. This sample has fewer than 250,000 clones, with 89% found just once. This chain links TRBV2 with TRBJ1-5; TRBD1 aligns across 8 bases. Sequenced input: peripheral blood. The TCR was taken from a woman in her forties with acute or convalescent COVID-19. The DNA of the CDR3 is TGTGCCAGCAGTGAAGGGGACAGGCCGAGTCAGCCCCAGCATTTT. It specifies CASSEGDRPSQPQHF.